A single sample is the source of the 26 T cell receptor beta chains below, sequenced in a study of cytomegalovirus exposure and HLA in healthy donors. This PCR relied on a set of 60 Vbeta primers and 13 Jbeta primers. Here immunoSEQ multiplex PCR was the method, and the copy in TCRdb shows in-frame clones only, minus some. This sample has some 170,000 clones; 81% occur once, and the top ten carry just under 5%. Input material: PBMCs. The receptors were sampled from a woman between 18 and 30 years old in good health and CMV-seropositive.

The rearrangement uses TRBV4-1 and TRBJ1-1; 7 bases agree with TRBD1. CDR1 MGHRA and CDR2 YSYEKL come from the germline V gene. The length of the CDR3 is 18 residues. J gave up 1 base and V 3 bases, and 14 bases lay outside the gene matches. As DNA, the CDR3 is TGCGCCAGCAGCCACCCCTGGTGGCACAGGGGCGGGAACACTGAAGCTTTCTTT. Translating gives CASSHPWWHRGGNTEAFF.

This clone was found a few times. The J gene is TRBJ1-5, the V gene TRBV6-5, with D perhaps matching TRBD1 (6 bases). Germline V gives CDR1 MNHEY, CDR2 SVGAGI. V was pared by 6 bases and J by 5 bases, with 14 bases between. This CDR3 contains 14 residues. In DNA, the CDR3 is TGTGCCAGCAGAACAAACAGGGCTGATCAGCCCCAGCATTTT. This encodes CASRTNRADQPQHF.

Concerning this clone itself: The limits of the CDR3 on the DNA are not certain, so only TCRdb's listed CDR3 is given. The chain is built from TRBV28 and TRBJ1-4; the D call in the table, TRBD1, was not verified against the DNA. The CDR3 is made up of 15 amino acids, end residues included. From germline, CDR1 is MDHEN and CDR2 SYDVKM. The CDR3 here is CASSSSGQGNEKLFF.

The chain recombines TRBV7-6 with TRBJ1-6; D perhaps matches TRBD1 (5 bases). V was pared by 3 bases and J by 8 bases, with 14 bases between. Germline CDR1 reads SGHVS; CDR2 reads FNYEAQ. The length of the CDR3 is 15 residues. The CDR3 bases are TGTGCCAGCAGCTTGTGGTGGGGAGGGGATTCACCCCTCCACTTT. Its protein product is CASSLWWGGDSPLHF.

The chain carries TRBV7-9 and TRBJ1-2, with 7 bases lining up with TRBD1. The V gene end was trimmed by 7 bases and the J gene end by 4 bases; junction bases not matched to a gene: 12. Germline values: CDR1 SEHNR, CDR2 FQNEAQ (reference sequence). This CDR3 contains 15 residues. CDR3 sequence (DNA): TGTGCCAGCACCGGAATGTACAGGGGCCCCTATGGCTACACCTTC. Encoded protein: CASTGMYRGPYGYTF.

This chain uses TRBV6-1 with TRBJ2-7, with a weak D call TRBD1 (6 bases). The CDR3 runs to 13 residues. Per the germline V gene, CDR1 is MNHNS and CDR2 is SASEGT. Trimming removed 6 bases from V and 5 bases from J, with 14 bases in between. The CDR3, as DNA: TGTGCCAGCAGGCCTACAGGGTTGGACGAGCAGTACTTC. Protein sequence: CASRPTGLDEQYF.

CDR3: CASSLGGDTEAFF. The CDR3 bases are TGTGCCAGCAGCTTAGGGGGGGACACTGAAGCTTTCTTT. This chain links TRBV7-2 with TRBJ1-1, with D possibly matching TRBD1 (5 bases). The CDR3 totals 13 residues. V was shortened by 1 base and J by 3 bases, with 6 bases between the two germline ends. Per the germline V gene, CDR1 is SGHTA and CDR2 is FQGNSA.

J is TRBJ2-1 and V is TRBV7-3; D is ambiguous. Trimming pared 5 bases from V and 10 bases from J, leaving 12 bases between. CDR3 length: 12 amino acids. Germline CDR1 reads SGHTA; CDR2 reads FQGTGA. In DNA, the CDR3 is TGTGCCAGCAGCAGCCCAACGTTAGAGCAGTTCTTC. The encoded protein is CASSSPTLEQFF. Full variable domain (remainder filled in from reference TRBV7-3 and TRBJ2-1): GAGVSQTPSNKVTEKGKYVELRCDPISGHTALYWYRQSLGQGPEFLIYFQGTGAADDSGLPNDRFFAVRPEGSVSTLKIQRTERGDSAVYLCASSSPTLEQFFGPGTRLTVL.

In nucleotides, the CDR3 is TGCGCCAGCAGCCAAGATAGATGGGGCTTTCAGCCCCAGCATTTT. Translated: CASSQDRWGFQPQHF. J is TRBJ1-5 and V is TRBV4-3; possibly TRBD1 for D (5 bases). This CDR3 is built from 15 residues. The germline V gene has CDR1 LGHNA and CDR2 YSLEER. Trimming removed 0 bases at V and 6 bases at J, with 12 bases between.

The chain carries TRBV7-9 and TRBJ2-1; a possible D gene is TRBD1 (6 bases). Trimming pared 0 bases from V and 2 bases from J, leaving 11 bases between. Per germline, CDR1 SEHNR and CDR2 FQNEAQ (reference sequence). This CDR3 is built from 16 residues. The DNA of the CDR3 is TGTGCCAGCAGCTTAGCGGGGGCGAGGGCCTACAATGAGCAGTTCTTC. Protein product: CASSLAGARAYNEQFF.

The chain has TRBV15 and TRBJ2-5, with a possible D match to TRBD1 (6 bases). The V end was cut by 3 bases, the J end by 5 bases, with 16 bases between. Germline V gene lookup returns CDR1 LNHNV and CDR2 YYDKDF (reference sequence). The CDR3 spans 15 residues. The CDR3 reads CATSSSSGRGETQYF. The CDR3 bases are TGTGCCACCAGCAGTTCGTCCGGCAGGGGTGAGACCCAGTACTTC.

The chain joins TRBV2 to TRBJ1-3; D call uncertain. The CDR3 spans 13 residues. Germline CDR1 SNHLY, CDR2 FYNNEI. Trimming took off 9 bases at V and 0 bases at J, with 9 bases between the two ends. The chain's CDR3 is CASGSHSGNTIYF. DNA of the CDR3: TGTGCCAGTGGGAGCCACTCTGGAAACACCATATATTTT. The whole variable domain, remainder taken from reference TRBV2 and TRBJ1-3, is EPEVTQTPSHQVTQMGQEVILRCVPISNHLYFYWYRQILGQKVEFLVSFYNNEISEKSEIFDDQFSVERPDGSNFTLKIRSTKLEDSAMYFCASGSHSGNTIYFGEGSWLTVV.

V is TRBV2 and J is TRBJ2-7, with no clear D. The CDR3 totals 16 residues. V was shortened by 3 bases and J by 2 bases, with 17 bases between the two germline ends. The germline V gene has CDR1 SNHLY and CDR2 FYNNEI. CDR3 nucleotide sequence: TGTGCCAGCAGTGACCCTCCACTCGACATTACCTACGAGCAGTACTTC. It codes for CASSDPPLDITYEQYF. Full variable domain (remainder filled in from reference TRBV2 and TRBJ2-7): EPEVTQTPSHQVTQMGQEVILRCVPISNHLYFYWYRQILGQKVEFLVSFYNNEISEKSEIFDDQFSVERPDGSNFTLKIRSTKLEDSAMYFCASSDPPLDITYEQYFGPGTRLTVT.

The rearrangement uses TRBV30 and TRBJ1-2; TRBD1 might be the D (5 bases). In germline, CDR1 is GTSNPN, CDR2 SVGIG (reference sequence). This CDR3 region has 16 residues. V was shortened by 1 base and J by 3 bases, with 18 bases between the two germline ends. The CDR3 coding sequence is TGTGCCTGGAGTGCCCCTCGGCAGGGAGGATACTATGGCTACACCTTC. The encoded protein is CAWSAPRQGGYYGYTF.

The chain has TRBV4-1 and TRBJ2-5, with TRBD2 matching 12 bases. The CDR3 has 17 amino acids. After removal of 2 bases from V and 4 bases from J, the junction contained 8 bases not matched to a gene. Germline-derived CDR1 and CDR2 are MGHRA and YSYEKL. CDR3 region: CASSQTSSGGAAETQYF. CDR3 DNA: TGCGCCAGCAGCCAAACCTCTAGCGGGGGGGCCGCAGAGACCCAGTACTTC.

The chain couples TRBV14 to TRBJ2-1; 8 positions agree with TRBD2. Germline V gene lookup returns CDR1 SGHDN and CDR2 FVKESK. With V trimmed by 4 bases and J by 9 bases, 14 bases remained unmatched. The CDR3 sequence is 16 residues long. For the CDR3, the DNA is TGTGCCAGCAGCCCTAGCTCGGGACTAGTGATCAGTGAGCAGTTCTTC. Translated: CASSPSSGLVISEQFF.

V and J are TRBV15 and TRBJ1-1, with D possibly matching TRBD1 (6 bases). Germline CDR1 is LNHNV and CDR2 is YYDKDF (reference sequence). V shed 1 base and J shed 5 bases, with 14 bases lying between them. The CDR3 sequence is 15 residues long. CDR3 sequence reads: CATSRVLGASTEAFF. Written as DNA, the CDR3 is TGTGCCACCAGCAGAGTCCTGGGGGCGAGTACTGAAGCTTTCTTT.

The chain links TRBV2 to TRBJ1-5; D possibly corresponds to TRBD1 (5 bases). CDR1 and CDR2 (germline): SNHLY, FYNNEI. The CDR3 is 13 residues long. Trimming removed 6 bases at V and 4 bases at J, with 10 bases between. Here the CDR3 reads CASRVEGNQPQHF. The DNA of the CDR3 is TGTGCCAGCAGGGTGGAGGGGAATCAGCCCCAGCATTTT.

This chain's CDR3 is CAWSGQGGGGYTF. The DNA for the CDR3 is TGTGCCTGGAGTGGACAGGGTGGTGGCGGCTACACCTTC. V is TRBV30 and J is TRBJ1-2; TRBD1 aligns across 7 bases. The CDR3 runs 13 residues. With 1 base clipped from V and 8 bases from J, the junction kept 7 bases outside the gene matches. Germline lookup yields CDR1 GTSNPN and CDR2 SVGIG (reference sequence).

CDR3 loop: CASSFGLAGGSREQYF. CDR3 nucleotide sequence: TGTGCCAGCAGTTTCGGACTAGCGGGGGGGTCTCGCGAGCAGTACTTC. The chain employs TRBV27 and TRBJ2-7; TRBD2 matches at 15 bases. V shed 3 bases, J shed 6 bases, and the junction held 6 bases outside the gene matches. The germline CDR1 and CDR2 sequences are MNHEY and SMNVEV (reference sequence). The CDR3 covers 16 residues.

Regarding this clone: A junction end diverges from the germline sequence, so it may reflect a read error. The chain combines TRBV5-4 with TRBJ1-4; D gene ambiguous. This CDR3 is built from 14 residues. CDR1 SGHNT and CDR2 YYREEE come from the germline V gene (reference sequence). The CDR3 DNA is TGTGCCGGCAGCTCCGAGGCAACTAATGAAAAACTGTTTTTT. Protein sequence: CAGSSEATNEKLFF. The full variable domain, completed using reference TRBV5-4 and TRBJ1-4, is ETGVTQSPTHLIKTRGQQVTLRCSSQSGHNTVSWYQQALGQGPQFIFQYYREEENGRGNFPPRFSGLQFPNYSSELNVNALELDDSALYLCAGSSEATNEKLFFGSGTQLSVL.

This chain joins TRBV7-2 and TRBJ2-1, with 7 bases matching TRBD1. The germline V gene has CDR1 SGHTA and CDR2 FQGNSA. This CDR3 spans 15 amino acids. V shed 5 bases, J shed 8 bases, and the junction held 12 bases outside the gene matches. The CDR3 coding sequence is TGTGCCAGCAGCCCTGAGGGGGCCCCTGGCCATGAGCAGTTCTTC. It translates to CASSPEGAPGHEQFF.

The genes are TRBV6-5 and TRBJ2-1, with a weak D call TRBD2 (6 bases). This CDR3 region has 15 residues. V dropped 5 bases and J dropped 6 bases, with 17 bases sitting between them. Germline CDR1 and CDR2: MNHEY and SVGAGI. The CDR3, as DNA: TGTGCCAGCAGTCACGGGCGGGACTTCGCCAATGAGCAGTTCTTC. Residues: CASSHGRDFANEQFF.

This clone was seen more than once but under ten times. The rearrangement joins TRBV4-1 to TRBJ2-2; D gene ambiguous. CDR3 length equals 15 residues. In germline, CDR1 is MGHRA, CDR2 YSYEKL. Trimming removed 1 base at V and 1 base at J, with 7 bases between. CDR3 sequence: CASSQGFGNTGELFF. DNA for the CDR3: TGCGCCAGCAGCCAAGGGTTCGGGAACACCGGGGAGCTGTTTTTT.

With respect to this clone: At the DNA level, this CDR3 is encoded by other sequences in the same sample as well. The chain's CDR3 is CASSLGAYNEQFF. The CDR3, as DNA: TGTGCCAGCAGCTTAGGCGCCTACAATGAGCAGTTCTTC. The chain combines TRBV11-2 with TRBJ2-1; D remains ambiguous. V dropped 1 base and J dropped 2 bases, with 3 bases sitting between them. The germline CDR1 and CDR2 sequences are SGHAT and FQNNGV. The CDR3 consists of 13 residues.

This chain uses TRBV7-6 with TRBJ2-7; the D gene is possibly TRBD1 (6 bases). CDR1 and CDR2 (germline): SGHVS, FNYEAQ. Trimming removed 1 base from V and 3 bases from J, with 7 bases in between. The CDR3 spans 13 residues. CDR3 protein: CASSLGDIYEQYF. CDR3 DNA sequence: TGTGCCAGCAGCTTAGGGGACATCTACGAGCAGTACTTC.